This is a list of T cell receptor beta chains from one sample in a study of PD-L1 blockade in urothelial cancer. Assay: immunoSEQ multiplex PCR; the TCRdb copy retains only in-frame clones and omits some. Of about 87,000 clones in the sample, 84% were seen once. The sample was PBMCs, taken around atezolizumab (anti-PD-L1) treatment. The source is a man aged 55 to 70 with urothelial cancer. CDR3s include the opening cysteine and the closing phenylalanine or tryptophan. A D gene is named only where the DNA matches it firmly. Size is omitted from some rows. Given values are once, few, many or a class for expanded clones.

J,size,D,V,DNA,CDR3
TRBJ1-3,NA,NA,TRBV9,TGTGCCAGCAGCGCACCAGGAGGAACCTCTGGAAACACCATATATTTT,CASSAPGGTSGNTIYF
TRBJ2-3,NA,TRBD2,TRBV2,TGTGCCAGCAGCCTCCTCGGGCGGGGGAGCACAGATACGCAGTATTTT,CASSLLGRGSTDTQYF
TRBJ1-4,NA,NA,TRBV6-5,TGTGCCAGCAGTTACAACAGGGCGTCTAATGAAAAACTGTTTTTT,CASSYNRASNEKLFF
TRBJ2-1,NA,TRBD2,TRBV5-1,TGCGCCAGCACCGTTGGTCTAGCGGGAGGGCCGGACAATGAGCAGTTCTTC,CASTVGLAGGPDNEQFF
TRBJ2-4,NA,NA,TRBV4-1,TGCGCCAGCAGCCAAGAAAGTGGGGGGACCAAAAACATTCAGTACTTC,CASSQESGGTKNIQYF
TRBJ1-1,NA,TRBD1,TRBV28,TGTGCCAGCAGCGCCGGGACAGGGGGTAGAAACACTGAAGCTTTCTTT,CASSAGTGGRNTEAFF
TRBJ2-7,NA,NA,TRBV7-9,TGTGCCAGCAGCTTAACTAGCTACTACGAGCAGTACTTC,CASSLTSYYEQYF
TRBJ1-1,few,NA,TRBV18,TGTGCCAGCTCACCATTCGCGAGGGACACTGAAGCTTTCTTT,CASSPFARDTEAFF
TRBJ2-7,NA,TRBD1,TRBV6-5,TGTGCCAGCAGCCTCAGGACAGGGGGCGTCTACGAGCAGTACTTC,CASSLRTGGVYEQYF
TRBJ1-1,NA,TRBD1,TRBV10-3,TGTGCCATCAGGACAGGGGGAAACACTGAAGCTTTCTTT,CAIRTGGNTEAFF
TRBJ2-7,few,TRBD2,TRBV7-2,TGTGCCAGCAGCTTAGAGGGTAGCGGGACGGTCGAGCAGTACTTC,CASSLEGSGTVEQYF
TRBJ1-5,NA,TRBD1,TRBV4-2,TGTGCCAGCAGACTCGGGACAGGGGGCAATCAGCCCCAGCATTTT,CASRLGTGGNQPQHF
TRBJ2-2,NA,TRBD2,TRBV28,TGTGCCAGCAGCCGACGCGCCTTGTCTAGCGGGAGGATCGGGGAGCTGTTTTTT,CASSRRALSSGRIGELFF
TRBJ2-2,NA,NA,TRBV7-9,TGTGCCAGCAGCTTAACTACTCAGGGGGGCACCGGGGAGCTGTTTTTT,CASSLTTQGGTGELFF
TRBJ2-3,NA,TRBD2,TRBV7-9,TGTGCCAGCAGCTTAGCGGGACTAGCGGGGGGATCGGATACGCAGTATTTT,CASSLAGLAGGSDTQYF
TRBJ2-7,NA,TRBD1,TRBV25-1,TGTGCCAGCAGTGAATCAGGGACAGGGCATTACGAGCAGTACTTC,CASSESGTGHYEQYF